The 25 T cell receptor beta chains below come from one sample, sequenced in a study of a mutant IDH1 vaccine in newly diagnosed glioma. Time point given: week 5, during vaccination. In the vaccine, a single dose held 300 ug of the mutant IDH1 20-mer peptide, along with topical imiquimod. Method: immunoSEQ multiplex PCR; TCRdb's copy keeps in-frame clones and lacks some. Here the sample spans roughly 12,000 clones, roughly 84% being singletons. Their target antigens are unknown. The sample here was PBMCs, taken from a glioma patient whose treatment included an IDH1 peptide vaccine. The receptors derive from a woman in her 40s with glioma. Some clones in this sample may be carry-over from other donors' samples.

The chain carries TRBV7-6 and TRBJ1-6, with TRBD1 matching over 9 bases. V shed 5 bases and J 6 bases; nucleotides not matched to a gene: 5. The germline CDR1 and CDR2 sequences are SGHVS and FNYEAQ. The CDR3 loop spans 15 amino acids. The CDR3 DNA reads TGTGCCAGCAGCCAATGGACAGGGGTTAATTCACCCCTCCACTTT. Protein product: CASSQWTGVNSPLHF.

V is TRBV27 and J is TRBJ1-2; TRBD1 matches at 9 bases. V lost 2 bases, J lost 5 bases, and 0 bases stayed unmatched. Per germline, CDR1 MNHEY and CDR2 SMNVEV (reference sequence). The CDR3 extends over 13 amino acids. CDR3 nucleotides: TGTGCCAGCAGTTTAGGGACAGGGTATGGCTACACCTTC. Residues: CASSLGTGYGYTF.

The J gene is TRBJ2-7, the V gene TRBV19, with D unresolved. CDR3 length: 13 residues. V lost 6 bases and J 2 bases, leaving 11 bases between the germline ends. Germline V gene sequence: CDR1 LNHDA, CDR2 SQIVND (reference sequence). CDR3 nucleotide sequence: TGTGCCAGTAGGGCGACAAGGGCCTACGAGCAGTACTTC. This encodes CASRATRAYEQYF.

The chain uses TRBV27 and TRBJ1-2, with 7 bases identical to TRBD1. Germline V gives CDR1 MNHEY, CDR2 SMNVEV (reference sequence). CDR3 length equals 13 residues. V trimming: 6 bases; J trimming: 7 bases; junction bases outside the gene matches: 8. This CDR3 reads CASRRGGESGYTF. Here the CDR3 DNA reads TGTGCCAGCAGAAGAGGGGGCGAGAGTGGCTACACCTTC.

The gene calls are TRBV7-2 and TRBJ1-2; D is ambiguous. From germline, CDR1 is SGHTA and CDR2 FQGNSA. The ends were cut back, 3 bases at V and 4 bases at J, with 9 bases in the middle. This CDR3 comprises 13 residues. The CDR3 DNA reads as TGTGCCAGCAGCTTTGAGGGTTTCTATGGCTACACCTTC. It encodes CASSFEGFYGYTF.

The genes are TRBV15 and TRBJ1-5, with D tentatively TRBD1 (5 bases). The CDR3 has 16 amino acids. Germline V lookup: CDR1 LNHNV, CDR2 YYDKDF (reference sequence). With 0 bases removed from V and 7 bases from J, the gap between germline ends came to 16 bases. The CDR3 sequence: CATSRDRWGFRQPQHF. As DNA, the CDR3 is TGTGCCACCAGCAGAGATCGATGGGGGTTCAGGCAGCCCCAGCATTTT. The full variable domain, its missing parts supplied by reference TRBV15 and TRBJ1-5, is DAMVIQNPRYQVTQFGKPVTLSCSQTLNHNVMYWYQQKSSQAPKLLFHYYDKDFNNEADTPDNFQSRRPNTSFCFLDIRSPGLGDTAMYLCATSRDRWGFRQPQHFGDGTRLSIL.

V and J are TRBV15 and TRBJ2-2; a possible D gene is TRBD2 (5 bases). CDR1 and CDR2 (germline): LNHNV, YYDKDF (reference sequence). CDR3 length equals 17 residues. Trimming shortened V by 4 bases and J by 0 bases, and 15 bases separated the two germline ends. In nucleotides, the CDR3 is TGTGCCACCAGCATAAGTGGGGAGAGGGCGAACACCGGGGAGCTGTTTTTT. This encodes CATSISGERANTGELFF.

This rearrangement joins TRBV6-5 to TRBJ2-1; either TRBD1 or TRBD2 may supply D (5 bases each). CDR1 and CDR2 (germline): MNHEY, SVGAGI. This CDR3 spans 12 amino acids. V lost 5 bases, J lost 8 bases, and 10 bases lay in between. CDR3 sequence reads: CASSGTGHEQFF. The CDR3 region has the DNA TGTGCCAGCAGTGGGACGGGCCATGAGCAGTTCTTC.

This chain connects TRBV5-4 to TRBJ2-5; no firm D call. V lost 0 bases, J lost 5 bases, and 8 bases lay in between. Germline V gene sequence: CDR1 SGHNT, CDR2 YYREEE (reference sequence). The CDR3 sequence is 13 residues long. CDR3: CASSLEGWETQYF. The CDR3 DNA is TGTGCCAGCAGCTTGGAAGGGTGGGAGACCCAGTACTTC.

The CDR3 loop reads CATSREPGIAKNIQYF. The CDR3 DNA is TGTGCCACCAGCAGAGAGCCAGGGATAGCCAAAAACATTCAGTACTTC. This chain links TRBV15 with TRBJ2-4; D is perhaps TRBD1 (5 bases). This CDR3 is 16 amino acids long. Germline loops: CDR1 LNHNV, CDR2 YYDKDF (reference sequence). The V gene lost 0 bases and the J gene lost 0 bases, with 9 bases spanning the gap.

The chain is built from TRBV7-9 and TRBJ2-7; the D is unclear. V was clipped by 0 bases and J by 4 bases, with 10 bases between them. The germline V gene has CDR1 SEHNR and CDR2 FQNEAQ (reference sequence). CDR3 length equals 14 residues. This chain's CDR3 is CASSLAGGKYEQYF. The DNA for the CDR3 is TGTGCCAGCAGCTTAGCGGGCGGAAAGTACGAGCAGTACTTC.

The chain recombines TRBV28 with TRBJ1-2, with TRBD1 identical over 10 bases. V shed 9 bases, J shed 5 bases, and the junction held 6 bases outside the gene matches. Germline V gene lookup returns CDR1 MDHEN and CDR2 SYDVKM. The CDR3 covers 13 residues. The CDR3 sequence: CASTTGGKYGYTF. DNA of the CDR3: TGTGCCAGTACGACAGGGGGCAAATATGGCTACACCTTC.

The chain uses TRBV9 and TRBJ2-6; D not resolved. The germline V and J ends were trimmed by 3 bases and 0 bases, with 4 bases remaining between them. Germline-derived CDR1 and CDR2 are SGDLS and YYNGEE. CDR3 length equals 14 residues. CDR3 DNA sequence: TGTGCCAGCAGCGCATACTCTGGGGCCAACGTCCTGACTTTC. It encodes CASSAYSGANVLTF.

J is TRBJ1-4 and V is TRBV7-9; 9 bases line up with TRBD1. The V segment lost 3 bases and the J segment 7 bases; nucleotides outside the gene matches: 3. Germline-derived CDR1 and CDR2 are SEHNR and FQNEAQ (reference sequence). The CDR3 loop spans 14 amino acids. The CDR3 loop reads CASSFPTGGEKLFF. The DNA of the CDR3 is TGTGCCAGCAGCTTCCCGACAGGGGGTGAAAAACTGTTTTTT.

The chain uses TRBV11-2 and TRBJ2-7; D call uncertain. Deletions cut 2 bases from V and 2 bases from J, with 1 base between. Germline V gene data show CDR1 as SGHAT and CDR2 as FQNNGV. The CDR3 has 11 amino acids. The CDR3 bases are TGTGCCAGCAGCTTACCCTACGAGCAGTACTTC. Translated, it gives CASSLPYEQYF. Together with reference TRBV11-2 and TRBJ2-7, the CDR3 gives the full variable domain: EAGVAQSPRYKIIEKRQSVAFWCNPISGHATLYWYQQILGQGPKLLIQFQNNGVVDDSQLPKDRFSAERLKGVDSTLKIQPAKLEDSAVYLCASSLPYEQYFGPGTRLTVT.

The rearrangement uses TRBV29-1 and TRBJ1-1, with 9 bases lining up with TRBD1. Germline V gives CDR1 SQVTM, CDR2 ANQGSEA. This CDR3 is 13 amino acids long. J lost 1 base, V lost 7 bases, and 4 bases had no gene match. In DNA form, the CDR3 reads TGCAGCGGCCGACAGGGGGGGAACACTGAAGCTTTCTTT. Amino acids: CSGRQGGNTEAFF.

In the case of this clone: Different DNA sequences within this sample yield the same CDR3. This chain joins TRBV19 and TRBJ1-5; no firm D call. V shed 2 bases and J shed 0 bases, with 5 bases lying between them. This CDR3 is 14 amino acids long. The V gene's germline CDR1 is LNHDA and CDR2 SQIVND (reference sequence). In DNA, the CDR3 is TGTGCCAGTAGTATAAGGGATAGCAATCAGCCCCAGCATTTT. Translated, it gives CASSIRDSNQPQHF.

This chain connects TRBV7-9 to TRBJ2-2; D unresolved. Germline V gives CDR1 SEHNR, CDR2 FQNEAQ (reference sequence). V was clipped by 3 bases and J by 5 bases, with 4 bases between them. The CDR3 runs to 12 residues. CDR3 DNA sequence: TGTGCCAGCAGCTTGCCAACCGGGGAGCTGTTTTTT. It specifies CASSLPTGELFF.

The rearrangement joins TRBV30 to TRBJ1-2; a possible D gene is TRBD1 (6 bases). Germline-derived CDR1 and CDR2 are GTSNPN and SVGIG (reference sequence). The CDR3 spans 14 residues. V shed 7 bases and J shed 4 bases, with 19 bases lying between them. The CDR3 protein is CAFHRGQGSYGYTF. The DNA of the CDR3 is TGTGCCTTCCATCGGGGGCAGGGCAGCTATGGCTACACCTTC.

Within the sample, this clone is large (0.1 to 1%). The rearrangement links TRBV6-5 to TRBJ1-5; the D is unclear. The germline V and J ends were trimmed by 7 bases and 3 bases, with 13 bases remaining between them. CDR1 is MNHEY and CDR2 is SVGAGI in the germline V gene. The CDR3 has 14 residues. Here the CDR3 DNA reads TGTGCCAGCAACCCGGACGGATACAATCAGCCCCAGCATTTT. Translating it yields CASNPDGYNQPQHF.

This clone has only a few counts. The J gene is TRBJ1-1, the V gene TRBV19; D gene unclear. From germline, CDR1 is LNHDA and CDR2 SQIVND (reference sequence). The length of the CDR3 is 11 residues. Trimming shortened V by 9 bases and J by 6 bases, and 11 bases separated the two germline ends. In DNA form, the CDR3 reads TGTGCCAGCCCTAGGGCGGCTGAAGCTTTCTTT. Its protein is CASPRAAEAFF.

The chain is built from TRBV6-5 and TRBJ2-2; D possibly uses TRBD1 or TRBD2 (5 bases each). There are 13 residues in the CDR3. Per germline, CDR1 MNHEY and CDR2 SVGAGI. Trimming removed 5 bases from V and 7 bases from J, with 11 bases in between. This chain's CDR3 is CASSRLGDGELFF. The CDR3 DNA sequence: TGTGCCAGCAGTCGGTTGGGGGACGGGGAGCTGTTTTTT.

The chain carries TRBV6-5 and TRBJ1-1, with 7 nucleotides matching TRBD1. The CDR3 loop spans 12 amino acids. The junction had 5 bases not matched to a gene; V was cut back by 11 bases and J by 2 bases. Germline-derived CDR1 and CDR2 are MNHEY and SVGAGI. In DNA form, the CDR3 reads TGTGCCGCAACAGGGGATAACACTGAAGCTTTCTTT. It is translated as CAATGDNTEAFF.

The V call is TRBV5-1, the J call TRBJ1-5, with D perhaps TRBD1 (6 bases). Trimming took 4 bases from V and 5 from J, leaving 19 bases between them. The CDR3 extends over 16 amino acids. Germline loops: CDR1 SGHRS, CDR2 YFSETQ. In DNA form, the CDR3 reads TGCGCCAGCAGCCCCGGAGGAGGGGGGGCGTATCAGCCCCAGCATTTT. This encodes CASSPGGGGAYQPQHF.

In nucleotides, the CDR3 is TGCGCCAGCAGCTCGGTAGGGGAGACCCAGTACTTC. As protein: CASSSVGETQYF. The chain couples TRBV5-1 to TRBJ2-5; no reliable D call. V gave up 3 bases and J gave up 5 bases, with 8 bases separating them. This CDR3 has 12 amino acids. Germline V gene lookup returns CDR1 SGHRS and CDR2 YFSETQ. Variable domain in full (rest from reference TRBV5-1 and TRBJ2-5): KAGVTQTPRYLIKTRGQQVTLSCSPISGHRSVSWYQQTPGQGLQFLFEYFSETQRNKGNFPGRFSGRQFSNSRSEMNVSTLELGDSALYLCASSSVGETQYFGPGTRLLVL.